This T cell receptor (beta chain) comes out of a study of sequential checkpoint blockade in melanoma. On the study more broadly: First-line arms were nivolumab then ipilimumab, or the reverse, randomized 1:1. After both sequences, patients received maintenance nivolumab.

This clone has a handful of counts. The treatment: randomized to nivolumab then ipilimumab (arm A) or the reverse (arm B). No patient had prior DNA-damaging chemotherapy. Sorted cells were live CD3+CD8+, lacking CD19 and CD56, from PBMCs. Repertoires were generated with immunoSEQ multiplex PCR, while TCRdb's copy carries only in-frame clones and drops some. The data show around 18,000 clones, more than 55% seen once. With 1 base removed from V and 0 bases from J, the gap between germline ends came to 7 bases. The CDR3 runs to 14 residues. The germline CDR1 and CDR2 sequences are SGHAT and FQNNGV. The TCR sequence derives from a human donor with melanoma. This chain joins TRBV11-2 and TRBJ2-7; no firm D call. The source was CD8+ T cells sorted from blood (inferred from file names), collected from a patient given nivolumab and ipilimumab in sequence. The CDR3 nucleotides read TGTGCCAGCAGCTTAGGCCAGATCTCCTACGAGCAGTACTTC. It yields the protein CASSLGQISYEQYF.